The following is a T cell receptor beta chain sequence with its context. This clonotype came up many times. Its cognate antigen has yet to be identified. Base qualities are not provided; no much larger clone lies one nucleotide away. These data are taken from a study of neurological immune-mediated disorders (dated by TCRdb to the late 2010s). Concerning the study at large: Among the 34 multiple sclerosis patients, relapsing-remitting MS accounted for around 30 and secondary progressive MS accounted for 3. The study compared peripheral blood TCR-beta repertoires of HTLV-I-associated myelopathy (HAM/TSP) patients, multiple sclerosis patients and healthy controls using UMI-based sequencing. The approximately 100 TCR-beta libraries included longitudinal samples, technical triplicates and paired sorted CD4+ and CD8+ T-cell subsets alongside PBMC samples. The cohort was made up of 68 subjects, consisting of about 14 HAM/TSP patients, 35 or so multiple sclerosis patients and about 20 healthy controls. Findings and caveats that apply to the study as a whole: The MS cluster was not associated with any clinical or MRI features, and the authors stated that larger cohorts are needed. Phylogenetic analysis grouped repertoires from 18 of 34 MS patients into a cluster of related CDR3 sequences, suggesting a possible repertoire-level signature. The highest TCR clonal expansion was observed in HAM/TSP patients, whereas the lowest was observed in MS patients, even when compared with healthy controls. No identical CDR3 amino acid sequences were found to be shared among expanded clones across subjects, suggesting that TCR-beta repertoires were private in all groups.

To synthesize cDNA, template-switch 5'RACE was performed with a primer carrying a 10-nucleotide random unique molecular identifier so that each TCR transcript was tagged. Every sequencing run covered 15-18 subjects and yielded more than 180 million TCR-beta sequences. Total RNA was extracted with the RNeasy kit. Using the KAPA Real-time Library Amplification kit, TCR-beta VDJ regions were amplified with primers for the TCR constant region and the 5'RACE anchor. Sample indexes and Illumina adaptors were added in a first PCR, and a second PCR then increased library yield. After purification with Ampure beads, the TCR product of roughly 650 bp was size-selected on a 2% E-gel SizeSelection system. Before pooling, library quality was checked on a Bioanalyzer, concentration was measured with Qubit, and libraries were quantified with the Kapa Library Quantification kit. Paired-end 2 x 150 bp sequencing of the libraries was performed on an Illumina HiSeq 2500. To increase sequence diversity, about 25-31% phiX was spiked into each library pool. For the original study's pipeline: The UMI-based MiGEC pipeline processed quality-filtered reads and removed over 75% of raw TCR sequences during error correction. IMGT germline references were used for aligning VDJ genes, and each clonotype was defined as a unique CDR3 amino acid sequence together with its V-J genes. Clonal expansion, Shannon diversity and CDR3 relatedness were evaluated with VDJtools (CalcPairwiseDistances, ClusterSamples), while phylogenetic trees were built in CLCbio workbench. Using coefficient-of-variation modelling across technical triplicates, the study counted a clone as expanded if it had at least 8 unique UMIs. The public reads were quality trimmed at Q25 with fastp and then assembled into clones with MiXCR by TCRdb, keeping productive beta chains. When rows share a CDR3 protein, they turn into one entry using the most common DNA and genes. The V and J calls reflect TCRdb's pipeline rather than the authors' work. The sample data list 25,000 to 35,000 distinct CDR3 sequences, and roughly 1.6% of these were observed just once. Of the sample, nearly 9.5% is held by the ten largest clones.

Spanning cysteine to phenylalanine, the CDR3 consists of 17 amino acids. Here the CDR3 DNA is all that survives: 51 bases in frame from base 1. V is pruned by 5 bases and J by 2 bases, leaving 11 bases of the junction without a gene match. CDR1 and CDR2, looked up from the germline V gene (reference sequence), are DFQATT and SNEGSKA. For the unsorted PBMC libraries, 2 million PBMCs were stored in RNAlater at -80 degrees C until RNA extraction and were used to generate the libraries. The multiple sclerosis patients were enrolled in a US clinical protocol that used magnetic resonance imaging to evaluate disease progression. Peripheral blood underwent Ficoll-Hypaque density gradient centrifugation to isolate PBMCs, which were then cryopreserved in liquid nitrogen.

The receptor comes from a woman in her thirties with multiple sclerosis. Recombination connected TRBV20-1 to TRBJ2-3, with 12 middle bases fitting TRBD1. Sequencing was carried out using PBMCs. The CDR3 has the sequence CSAPPLGTGGNTDTQYF. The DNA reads TGCAGTGCTCCTCCATTGGGGACAGGGGGCAACACAGATACGCAGTATTTT.